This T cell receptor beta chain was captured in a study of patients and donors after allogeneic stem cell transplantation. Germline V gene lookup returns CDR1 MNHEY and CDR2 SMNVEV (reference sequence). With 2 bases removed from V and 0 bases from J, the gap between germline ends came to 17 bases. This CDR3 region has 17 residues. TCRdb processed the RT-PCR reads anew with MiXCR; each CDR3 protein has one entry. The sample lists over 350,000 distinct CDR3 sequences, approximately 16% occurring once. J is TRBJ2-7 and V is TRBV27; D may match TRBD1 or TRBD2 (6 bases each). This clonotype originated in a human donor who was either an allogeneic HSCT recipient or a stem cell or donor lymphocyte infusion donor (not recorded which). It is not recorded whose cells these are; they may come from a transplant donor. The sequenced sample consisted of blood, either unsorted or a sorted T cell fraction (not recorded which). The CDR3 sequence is CASSLGGRGQGSYEQYF. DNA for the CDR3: TGTGCCAGCAGTTTAGGGGGCCGGGGGCAGGGCTCCTACGAGCAGTACTTC.